These 8 T cell receptor beta chains were sequenced from one sample in a study of blood T cell repertoires in COVID-19. Clones were sequenced by immunoSEQ multiplex PCR, and TCRdb holds only the in-frame ones, with some missing. The sample carries some 15,000 clones, under 85% recorded once. The sequencing input was peripheral blood. The receptors shown here come from a man aged 70-80 years with active or convalescent COVID-19.

The gene calls are TRBV28 and TRBJ1-1; the D gene is possibly TRBD1 (5 bases). The germline gives CDR1 MDHEN, CDR2 SYDVKM. The CDR3 length is 13 residues. V lost 5 bases to trimming and J lost 5 bases, with 12 bases between them. The CDR3 DNA sequence: TGTGCCAGCAGTCGTAGGAGGGGAACTGAAGCTTTCTTT. Translated, it gives CASSRRRGTEAFF.

This chain links TRBV7-2 with TRBJ1-2; the match to TRBD1 covers 10 bases. J lost 8 bases, V lost 4 bases, and 10 bases had no gene match. From germline, CDR1 is SGHTA and CDR2 FQGNSA. CDR3 length equals 15 residues. CDR3 residues: CASSSPRQGAEGYTF. The DNA for the CDR3 is TGTGCCAGCAGCTCCCCAAGACAGGGGGCGGAGGGCTACACCTTC.

V and J are TRBV6-1 and TRBJ2-7; 8 bases are shared with TRBD2. The length of the CDR3 is 16 residues. Germline CDR1 MNHNS, CDR2 SASEGT. Germline trimming cut 4 bases from V and 3 bases from J; bases unmatched to any gene: 11. The DNA of the CDR3 is TGTGCCAGCAGTGCAGCGGGAGAGCAGGGGTTCTACGAGCAGTACTTC. Its protein product is CASSAAGEQGFYEQYF.

The rearrangement uses TRBV11-2 and TRBJ2-7; 8 bases match TRBD2. In germline, CDR1 is SGHAT, CDR2 FQNNGV. Unmatched junction bases numbered 4, after V lost 2 bases and J lost 1 base. The CDR3 runs to 15 residues. CDR3 sequence (DNA): TGTGCCAGCAGCTTACCACTAGCGGTATCCTACGAGCAGTACTTC. It specifies CASSLPLAVSYEQYF.

The chain uses TRBV2 and TRBJ2-1, with 7 bases identical to TRBD2. There are 16 residues in the CDR3. The germline V gene encodes CDR1 SNHLY and CDR2 FYNNEI. With 6 bases clipped from V and 0 bases from J, the junction kept 8 bases outside the gene matches. DNA for the CDR3: TGTGCCAGCAGGTCACTAGCGTCGAGCTCCTACAATGAGCAGTTCTTC. It encodes CASRSLASSSYNEQFF.

This clone was observed a few times. The V and J genes are TRBV5-1 and TRBJ1-2; D possibly corresponds to TRBD1 (6 bases). V dropped 4 bases and J dropped 0 bases, with 10 bases sitting between them. The CDR3 contains 14 residues. The germline V gene has CDR1 SGHRS and CDR2 YFSETQ. CDR3 in DNA: TGCGCCAGCAGCCAGGGGAACACTAACTATGGCTACACCTTC. Its translation is CASSQGNTNYGYTF.

This chain joins TRBV28 and TRBJ2-1, with 16 bases lining up with TRBD2. In germline, CDR1 is MDHEN, CDR2 SYDVKM. This CDR3 is 15 amino acids long. The trim removed 7 bases at V and 8 bases at J, leaving 5 bases unmatched. CDR3 sequence (DNA): TGTGCCAGCACGACGGGACTAGCGGGAGGGGATGAGCAGTTCTTC. This codes for CASTTGLAGGDEQFF.

This chain joins TRBV2 and TRBJ2-7; 9 bases align to TRBD2. Germline lookup yields CDR1 SNHLY and CDR2 FYNNEI. The CDR3 contains 14 residues. V lost 6 bases, J lost 5 bases, and 8 bases stayed unmatched. In nucleotides, the CDR3 is TGTGCCAGCAGCCCGGGACTAGCTCGCCACGAGCAGTACTTC. Protein: CASSPGLARHEQYF. Supplemented by reference TRBV2 and TRBJ2-7, the full variable domain reads EPEVTQTPSHQVTQMGQEVILRCVPISNHLYFYWYRQILGQKVEFLVSFYNNEISEKSEIFDDQFSVERPDGSNFTLKIRSTKLEDSAMYFCASSPGLARHEQYFGPGTRLTVT.